This T cell receptor (beta chain) was captured by sequencing in a study of beta chain features in type 1 diabetes. Points from the study as a whole: Among all four CD4+ subsets, Type 1 diabetes patients had TCRB CDR3s that were moderately but significantly shorter. VDJ junctions in type 1 diabetes patients carried more deletions and fewer insertions.

This clone was recorded a few times. The antigen remains unidentified. V was pared by 0 bases and J by 6 bases, with 11 bases between. Per germline, CDR1 LNHNV and CDR2 YYDKDF (reference sequence). The CDR3 totals 14 residues. Expressed TCRB transcripts were sequenced, since all the RNA that had been isolated was reverse transcribed. An average approximately 3.3 million reads came from naive, central memory and regulatory T cell samples. The protocol was immunoSEQ multiplex PCR, while the TCRdb copy is restricted to in-frame clones and leaves out a portion. Seen here are almost 350,000 clones, roughly 8.8% observed once, and the top ten hold roughly 1%.

This TCR was sampled from a man aged 30-40 years with type 1 diabetes. Sample: central memory CD4+ T cells from blood. This chain connects TRBV15 to TRBJ1-2; D is uncertain. The CDR3 DNA follows: TGTGCCACCAGCAGAGACCATAGAGGAGATGGCTACACCTTC. This sequence encodes CATSRDHRGDGYTF.